In its sample, the clone carrying this T cell receptor (beta chain) was seen many times. TCRdb keeps only in-frame clones here, not all; method: immunoSEQ multiplex PCR. The sample contains approximately 92,000 clones, 68% of which appear only once. The CDR3 runs 15 residues. CDR1 is MDHEN and CDR2 is SYDVKM in the germline V gene. Trimming cost V 4 bases and J 6 bases, with 15 bases left between them. These data belong to a study of shared clonotypes between healthy human individuals. The CD8 memory sample joined CD45RO+ cells and CCR7-negative CD45RA+ cells. This receptor was taken from a man aged 25 to 40 in good health. V and J are TRBV28 and TRBJ2-2; the D gene is possibly TRBD1 (5 bases). Sequencing input: memory CD8+ T cells sorted from blood. Subset reported: CD45RO+ cells pooled with CCR7-negative TemRA cells. In DNA, the CDR3 is TGTGCCAGCAGTTGGGGCAGGGTTGAGGCCGGGGAGCTGTTTTTT. Its protein is CASSWGRVEAGELFF.